The 10 T cell receptor beta chains below were found in one sample sequenced in a study of T cell responses to AZD1222 COVID-19 vaccine. Here immunoSEQ multiplex PCR was the method, and the copy in TCRdb shows in-frame clones only, minus some. The sample has fewer than 200,000 clones, approximately 92% seen once. This material consisted of peripheral blood, taken on day 0 of AZD1222 vaccination. These TCRs come from an adult in good health.

This chain joins TRBV5-8 and TRBJ2-1; D call uncertain. Germline values: CDR1 SGHTS, CDR2 YDEGEE. V was shortened by 0 bases and J by 4 bases, with 5 bases between the two germline ends. The CDR3 sequence is 13 residues long. The CDR3 coding sequence is TGTGCCAGCAGCTTGGTTCTTTACAATGAGCAGTTCTTC. It is translated as CASSLVLYNEQFF. The full variable domain, completed using reference TRBV5-8 and TRBJ2-1, is EAGVTQSPTHLIKTRGQQATLRCSPISGHTSVYWYQQALGLGLQFLLWYDEGEERNRGNFPPRFSGRQFPNYSSELNVNALELEDSALYLCASSLVLYNEQFFGPGTRLTVL.

The CDR3 protein is CASSHLGETQYF. The DNA for the CDR3 is TGCGCCAGCAGCCATCTGGGGGAGACCCAGTACTTC. V is TRBV4-3 and J is TRBJ2-5; no firm D call. Trimming pared 3 bases from V and 5 bases from J, leaving 7 bases between. CDR1 and CDR2 from the germline V gene are LGHNA and YSLEER. The CDR3 runs 12 residues.

The chain uses TRBV3-1 (or the pseudogene TRBV3-2) and TRBJ2-2; 10 bases match TRBD2. The CDR3 totals 17 residues. Germline V gives CDR1 LGHDT, CDR2 YNNKEL (reference sequence). J was trimmed by 6 bases and V by 4 bases; bases with no gene match: 11. The CDR3, as DNA: TGTGCCAGCAGCCGCCGGGTGACTAGCGGGTCTCCCGGGGAGCTGTTTTTT. It is translated as CASSRRVTSGSPGELFF.

The chain joins TRBV28 to TRBJ2-6; 13 bases are shared with TRBD2. The CDR3 runs 19 residues. Germline trimming cut 5 bases from V and 2 bases from J; bases unmatched to any gene: 9. The germline V gene has CDR1 MDHEN and CDR2 SYDVKM. CDR3 residues: CASSTLSGLAGPGANVLTF. In DNA, the CDR3 is TGTGCCAGCAGTACCCTTTCGGGACTAGCGGGGCCTGGGGCCAACGTCCTGACTTTC.

This clone appeared a few times. V usage is TRBV6-2 or TRBV6-3 and J usage is TRBJ1-1; TRBD1 might be the D (5 bases). Germline loops: CDR1 MNHEY, CDR2 SVGEGT. With 1 base removed from V and 7 bases from J, the gap between germline ends came to 10 bases. CDR3 length equals 13 residues. The CDR3 nucleotides read TGTGCCAGCAGTTACTTTGGGACCGATGAAGCTTTCTTT. This translates into CASSYFGTDEAFF.

The rearrangement uses TRBV7-2 and TRBJ1-2, with 7 bases lining up with TRBD1. The ends lost 1 base at V and 4 bases at J; junction bases unmatched: 9. The CDR3 runs to 16 residues. The germline CDR1 and CDR2 sequences are SGHTA and FQGNSA. The CDR3: CASSLDPGQEFYGYTF. CDR3 DNA sequence: TGTGCCAGCAGCTTAGACCCCGGACAGGAGTTCTATGGCTACACCTTC.

The chain links TRBV5-4 to TRBJ1-2; D not resolved. CDR3 size: 15 residues. The germline gives CDR1 SGHNT, CDR2 YYREEE (reference sequence). The V and J ends lost 0 bases and 0 bases respectively, with 9 bases between them. CDR3 DNA sequence: TGTGCCAGCAGCTTGGGTTATGCGGCTAACTATGGCTACACCTTC. Translated: CASSLGYAANYGYTF.

The rearrangement links TRBV6-5 to TRBJ2-3, with D possibly TRBD1 on 5 matching bases. This CDR3 region has 15 residues. The V gene lost 5 bases and the J gene lost 1 base, with 13 bases spanning the gap. Looked up from germline, CDR1 is MNHEY and CDR2 is SVGAGI. The CDR3 loop is CASSLDIGGTDTQYF. The DNA for the CDR3 is TGTGCCAGCAGTCTTGATATAGGGGGCACAGATACGCAGTATTTT.

The chain has TRBV7-9 and TRBJ2-6; no reliable D call. This CDR3 is 15 amino acids long. Germline V gives CDR1 SEHNR, CDR2 FQNEAQ (reference sequence). V lost 5 bases and J 0 bases, leaving 8 bases between the germline ends. The chain's CDR3 is CASSPNGSGANVLTF. CDR3 in DNA: TGTGCCAGCAGCCCTAATGGCTCTGGGGCCAACGTCCTGACTTTC. The full variable domain, in which reference TRBV7-9 and TRBJ2-6 provide the parts outside the CDR3, is DTGVSQNPRHKITKRGQNVTFRCDPISEHNRLYWYRQTLGQGPEFLTYFQNEAQLEKSRLLSDRFSAERPKGSFSTLEIQRTEQGDSAMYLCASSPNGSGANVLTFGAGSRLTVL.

V usage is TRBV12-3 or TRBV12-4 and J usage is TRBJ1-2; D gene ambiguous. The CDR3 spans 12 residues. The V end was cut by 3 bases, the J end by 5 bases, with 7 bases between. CDR3 in amino acids: CASSFRQYGYTF. CDR3 in DNA: TGTGCCAGCAGTTTCAGGCAGTATGGCTACACCTTC.